The present T cell receptor (beta chain) was sequenced within a study of regulatory T cells in long-lasting Graves disease. Sample time point: newly diagnosed GD, antithyroid drugs for less than 3 months. Isolated PBMC RNA provided the starting material for the TCR library. Germline CDR1 reads KGHSH; CDR2 reads LQKENI. The length of the CDR3 is 15 residues. In building TCR beta libraries, iRepertoire HTBI primers were used together with Arm-PCR of CDR3 regions. MiXCR was run by TCRdb on the multiplex PCR reads, yielding one entry per CDR3 protein. The sample lists around 460,000 distinct CDR3 sequences, 12% to 15% occurring once. Remarks on this clonotype: Its specificity is unknown. A read error is possible here, since a much larger clone lies one base away.

Regarding the study as a whole: Persistent patients had a count of shared public clonotypes (around 2,500) that exceeded that of new patients (approximately 1,000).

This sample also belongs to another study, concerning T cells in Graves' hyperthyroidism and ophthalmopathy. That paper states: Expanded thyroid clonotypes (above 0.001) were mostly also found in blood. Ophthalmopathy was distinguished from stable hyperthyroidism by 13 V-J signatures.

The genes are TRBV18 and TRBJ1-5; 7 bases align to TRBD1. The clonotype was recovered from a woman aged 45-60 years with Graves disease. Here the sequenced sample was peripheral blood mononuclear cells (PBMCs), taken at new diagnosis, from a patient treated with antithyroid drugs. The CDR3 loop reads CASSNDRDGGQPRHF. The CDR3 DNA reads as TGTGCCAGCTCAAACGACAGGGACGGGGGTCAGCCCCGGCATTTT.